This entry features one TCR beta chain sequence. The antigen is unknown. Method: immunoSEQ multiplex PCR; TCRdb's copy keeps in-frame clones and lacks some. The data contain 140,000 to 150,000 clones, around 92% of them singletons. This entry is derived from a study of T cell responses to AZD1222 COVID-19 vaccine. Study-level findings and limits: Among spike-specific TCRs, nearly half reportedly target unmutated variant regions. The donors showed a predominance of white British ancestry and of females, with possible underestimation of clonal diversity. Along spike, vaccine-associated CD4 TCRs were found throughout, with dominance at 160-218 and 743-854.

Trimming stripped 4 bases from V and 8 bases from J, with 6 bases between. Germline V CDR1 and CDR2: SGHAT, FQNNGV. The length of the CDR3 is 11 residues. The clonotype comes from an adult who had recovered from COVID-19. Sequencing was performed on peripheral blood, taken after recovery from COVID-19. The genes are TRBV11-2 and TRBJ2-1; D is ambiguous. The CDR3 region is CASSSVHEQFF. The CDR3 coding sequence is TGTGCCAGCAGCTCCGTCCATGAGCAGTTCTTC.